This T cell receptor beta chain was observed in a study of response to subunit inactivated influenza vaccine listed by TCRdb under 2018. In the study overall: Deep quantitative profiling of the T cell receptor repertoire was used in the study to follow responses to a trivalent subunit inactivated influenza vaccine. The full study reports these points: The authors proposed that each seasonal influenza vaccination may bring in only a limited number of new T cells.

This clonotype was found a few times. What antigen it recognizes has not been identified. Base qualities are not recorded, but no much larger clone differs from it by a single base. Receptor amplification or capture employed RT-PCR. Sequencing was performed on an Illumina HiSeq 2500. The public reads were reprocessed in TCRdb via fastp at Q25 and MiXCR, keeping in-frame beta chains. Every CDR3 protein is listed once, alongside the most common genes and DNA of its rows. This sample has hundreds of thousands of distinct CDR3 sequences in its table, and approximately 10% of those were observed once. Clones ranked in the top ten supply approximately 12% of the sample. Including the terminal cysteine and phenylalanine, the CDR3 comprises 14 residues. Just CDR3 DNA is preserved here, 42 bases in frame from base 1. The CDR1 and CDR2 encoded by the germline V gene are SGHRS and YFSETQ. Trimming takes 9 bases off V and 2 bases off J; junction bases not matched to a gene: 10.

The time point label of this sample denotes: 40 to 45 days after influenza vaccine administration. The V gene is TRBV5-1 and the J gene is TRBJ2-5; 7 bases in between match TRBD2. This sample comprised PBMCs from blood, obtained roughly 6 weeks after vaccination. This clonotype was sampled from a man aged 45-65 years who received an inactivated influenza vaccine. Donor details come from another sample of the same person, matched by shared clones. The CDR3 corresponds to CATSRGELQETQYF. The DNA sequence is as follows: TGCGCCACGAGTCGGGGGGAATTACAAGAGACCCAGTACTTC.